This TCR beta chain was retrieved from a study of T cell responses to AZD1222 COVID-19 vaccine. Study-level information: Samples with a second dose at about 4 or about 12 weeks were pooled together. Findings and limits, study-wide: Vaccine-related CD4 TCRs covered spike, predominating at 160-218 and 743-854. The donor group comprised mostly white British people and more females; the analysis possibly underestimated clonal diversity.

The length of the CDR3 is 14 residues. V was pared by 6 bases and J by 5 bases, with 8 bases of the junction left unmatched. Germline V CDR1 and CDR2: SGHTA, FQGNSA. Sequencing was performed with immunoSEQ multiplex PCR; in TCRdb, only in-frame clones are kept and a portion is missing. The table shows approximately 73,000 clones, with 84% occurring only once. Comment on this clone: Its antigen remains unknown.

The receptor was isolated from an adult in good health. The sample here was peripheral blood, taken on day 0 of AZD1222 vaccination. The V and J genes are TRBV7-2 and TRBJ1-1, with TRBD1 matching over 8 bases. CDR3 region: CASSPGGVGTEAFF. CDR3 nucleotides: TGTGCCAGCAGTCCAGGGGGCGTAGGGACTGAAGCTTTCTTT.